This T cell receptor (beta chain) was recorded in a study of monozygotic twins with inflammatory bowel disease. TCRdb re-called the 5' RACE reads and gives one entry per CDR3 protein, without DNA. The sample table sets out 310,000 or so distinct CDR3 sequences. Germline V gene lookup returns CDR1 SGHDN and CDR2 FVKESK. This CDR3 is built from 14 residues. Blood was drawn at under 3 ml per donor. This clonotype originated in a human donor with ulcerative colitis or Crohn's disease, or a healthy co-twin of an affected twin (not recorded which). The sample comprised blood. The rearrangement links TRBV14 to TRBJ1-2; TCRdb names TRBD1, which stays unverified in the absence of DNA. This chain's CDR3 is CASSPFRGDYGYTF.